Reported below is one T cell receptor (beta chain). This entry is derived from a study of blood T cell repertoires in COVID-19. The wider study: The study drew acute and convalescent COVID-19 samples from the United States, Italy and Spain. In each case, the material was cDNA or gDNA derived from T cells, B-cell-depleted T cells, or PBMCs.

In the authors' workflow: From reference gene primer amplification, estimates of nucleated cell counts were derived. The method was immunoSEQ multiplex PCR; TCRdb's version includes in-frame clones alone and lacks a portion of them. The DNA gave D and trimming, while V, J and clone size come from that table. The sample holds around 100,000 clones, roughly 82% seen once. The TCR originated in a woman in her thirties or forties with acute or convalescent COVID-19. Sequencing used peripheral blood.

CDR3 residues: CASSTGDSSNYGYTF. The DNA of the CDR3 is TGCGCCAGCAGCACGGGGGACAGCTCTAACTATGGCTACACCTTC. V gene TRBV5-1 combines with J gene TRBJ1-2; 7 nucleotides agree with TRBD1. The CDR3 consists of 15 residues. The germline gives CDR1 SGHRS, CDR2 YFSETQ. Trimming at V came to 4 bases and at J to 0 bases, leaving 6 bases not matched to a gene.